This is a list of T cell receptor beta chains from one sample in a study of T-cell reconstitution after alpha-beta-depleted transplantation in children. TCRdb analysed the PCR reads with MiXCR anew, one entry per CDR3 protein. The table lists some 520,000 distinct CDR3 sequences, 30% to 35% of them singletons. The sequencing used PBMCs from the stem cell graft donor, collected from the stem cell graft. Every receptor here comes from a human donor who donated a stem cell graft to a child with aplastic anemia. CDR3s include the opening cysteine and the closing phenylalanine or tryptophan. Fields, in order: D gene, J gene, clone size, V gene, CDR3 DNA, CDR3 protein. D genes are given only for firm matches. The listing skips clone size in some rows; elsewhere it reads once, few, many or a size class.

- TRBJ1-1 - TRBV15 TGTGCCACCAGCAGAGAACAGAGTAACACTGAAGCTTTCTTT CATSREQSNTEAFF
TRBD2 TRBJ2-5 once TRBV6-5 TGTGCCAGCAGTTACTTTAGCGGGATGGAAACCCAGTACTTC CASSYFSGMETQYF
- TRBJ1-5 few TRBV7-8 TGTGCCAGCAGCTCGACAGGATTCAATCAGCCCCAGCATTTT CASSSTGFNQPQHF
- TRBJ1-6 few TRBV4-2 TGTGCCAGCAGCCACCTACCGACAGGCGGGGAGAATCCACCCCTCCACTTT CASSHLPTGGENPPLHF
- TRBJ2-5 many TRBV4-3 TGCGCCAGCAGCGGGCAAATCCAAGAGACCCAGTACTTC CASSGQIQETQYF
- TRBJ2-7 - TRBV5-1 TGCGCCAGCAGGGAAGCAAGCTACGAGCAGTACTTC CASREASYEQYF
- TRBJ2-2 - TRBV29-1 TGCAGCGTTGTATTCAGTCACGCCGGGGAGCTGTTTTTT CSVVFSHAGELFF
- TRBJ1-2 few TRBV29-1 TGCAGCGTTGAAAGTTCTACAGAAGACTATGGCTACACCTTC CSVESSTEDYGYTF
TRBD2 TRBJ2-1 - TRBV11-3 TGTGCCAGCAGTGGACTAGCGGGAGTATATGAGCAGTTCTTC CASSGLAGVYEQFF
- TRBJ2-3 few TRBV20-1 TGCAGTGCTCTCAGCGAGACTAGCACAGATACGCAGTATTTT CSALSETSTDTQYF
TRBD1 TRBJ2-7 - TRBV11-1 TGTGCCAGCAGCCCGACAGGGGTTAATTTCCACGAGCAGTACTTC CASSPTGVNFHEQYF
- TRBJ1-1 many TRBV18 TGTGCCAGCTCACAATCGTCGGCCAACACTGAAGCTTTCTTT CASSQSSANTEAFF
TRBD1 TRBJ1-2 - TRBV25-1 TGTGCCACCAGTGTGGGACAGGGCGGTGCATGGGGCTACACCTTC CATSVGQGGAWGYTF
TRBD2 TRBJ2-7 few TRBV20-1 TGCAGTGCTAGAGATCCCGGTTTAGCGGGTAGTTACGAGCAGTACTTC CSARDPGLAGSYEQYF
- TRBJ2-3 - TRBV20-1 TGCAGTGCTTTGGGAACAGGGACCACAGATACGCAGTATTTT CSALGTGTTDTQYF
- TRBJ2-2 - TRBV5-6 TGTGCCAGCAGCACGGGACTATCAGGGGCCGGGGAGCTGTTTTTT CASSTGLSGAGELFF
- TRBJ2-7 few TRBV20-1 TGCAGTGCTAGAGACAAGTACTACGAGCAGTACTTC CSARDKYYEQYF
- TRBJ2-5 - TRBV6-2/TRBV6-3 TGTGCCAGCAGTTTCCAGCGGTCGGAGACCCAGTACTTC CASSFQRSETQYF
TRBD1 TRBJ1-5 - TRBV20-1 TGCAGTGCCCTAGACAGGGAGGTGTGGGATCAGCCCCAGCATTTT CSALDREVWDQPQHF
TRBD2 TRBJ2-1 few TRBV10-3 TGTGCCATCACCGAAGGACTAGCGGATTACAATGAGCAGTTCTTC CAITEGLADYNEQFF
TRBD1 TRBJ1-5 - TRBV4-2 TGTGCCAGCAGCCAAGAACCTGACAGGGCGAATCAGCCCCAGCATTTT CASSQEPDRANQPQHF
TRBD1 TRBJ2-6 few TRBV28 TGTGCCAGCCAAACAGGGGGCGCTTCCTATGGAGCCAACGTCCTGACTTTC CASQTGGASYGANVLTF
- TRBJ1-2 - TRBV6-5 TGTGCCCGCAGTTCACCGGGCCTAGGAGGTGGCTACACCTTC CARSSPGLGGGYTF
TRBD1 TRBJ2-2 - TRBV27 TGTGCCAGCACCAGAGGGACAGGAACCGGGGAGCTGTTTTTT CASTRGTGTGELFF
- TRBJ2-7 - TRBV7-2 TGTGCCAGCAGCTTAGGGGGCGCGGACTCCTACGAGCAGTACTTC CASSLGGADSYEQYF
- TRBJ2-7 few TRBV29-1 TGCAGCGTTGTGCTTGGACTTAACTACGAGCAGTACTTC CSVVLGLNYEQYF
- TRBJ1-1 - TRBV5-5 TGTGCCAGCAGCACCGGGACATTGAACACTGAAGCTTTCTTT CASSTGTLNTEAFF
TRBD2 TRBJ2-7 few TRBV20-1 TGCAGTGCTGAGACTAGCGGGGATACCTACGAGCAGTACTTC CSAETSGDTYEQYF
TRBD1 TRBJ1-1 - TRBV10-3 TGTGCCATCAAGAGGACAGGGGAGCCCGTTGGCACTGAAGCTTTCTTT CAIKRTGEPVGTEAFF
- TRBJ1-5 few TRBV12-3/TRBV12-4 TGTGCCAGCAGTCCCGGACAAAGAGATCAGCCCCAGCATTTT CASSPGQRDQPQHF
TRBD2 TRBJ2-1 - TRBV7-2 TGTGCCAGCAGCCCATTCGCGGGAGTAGTTGCAAATGAGCAGTTCTTC CASSPFAGVVANEQFF
- TRBJ1-4 - TRBV18 TGTGCCAGCTCACCGGGGGGACACCAGAATGAAAAACTGTTTTTT CASSPGGHQNEKLFF
- TRBJ2-3 few TRBV7-8 TGTGCCAGCAGCGCCGGACTCACAGATACGCAGTATTTT CASSAGLTDTQYF
- TRBJ2-1 - TRBV4-3 TGCGCCAGCTCCGGCCCTGGGGTATACAATGAGCAGTTCTTC CASSGPGVYNEQFF
TRBD2 TRBJ2-7 - TRBV7-2 TGTGCCAGCAGCCCCTTTAGTAGCGGGATGAATGCCTACGAGCAGTACTTC CASSPFSSGMNAYEQYF
- TRBJ1-5 - TRBV30 TGTGCCTGGAGTGTAACAAGGGTTGGGCAGCCCCAGCATTTT CAWSVTRVGQPQHF
TRBD2 TRBJ2-2 few TRBV10-2 TGCGCCAGCAGCCCCGGACTAGCGCAGAACACCGGGGAGCTGTTTTTT CASSPGLAQNTGELFF
TRBD2 TRBJ2-5 few TRBV20-1 TGCAGTGCGTCGGTGGGGGGGAGGAAGACCCAGTACTTC CSASVGGRKTQYF
TRBD1 TRBJ2-3 - TRBV29-1 TGCAGCGTTTTAACAGGGGGCGCAGATACGCAGTATTTT CSVLTGGADTQYF
- TRBJ1-5 - TRBV7-2 TGTGCCAGCAGCTCAATACAGGGTCCCAATCAGCCCCAGCATTTT CASSSIQGPNQPQHF